The 14 T cell receptor beta chains below come from one sample, sequenced in a study of cytomegalovirus exposure and HLA in healthy donors. Assay: immunoSEQ multiplex PCR; the TCRdb copy retains only in-frame clones and omits some. Among 150,000 to 200,000 clones listed, less than 95% were seen once. Sequences were obtained from PBMCs. The origin of the receptors is a woman under 30 in good health and CMV-seropositive.

The chain couples TRBV11-3 to TRBJ2-3; a possible D gene is TRBD2 (5 bases). V shed 2 bases and J shed 1 base, with 7 bases lying between them. This CDR3 is 14 amino acids long. The germline CDR1 and CDR2 sequences are SGHNT and YENEEA. Here the CDR3 reads CASSLLGGTDTQYF. The CDR3 DNA follows: TGTGCCAGCAGCTTACTCGGGGGCACAGATACGCAGTATTTT.

A single count supports this clone. CDR3 in DNA: TGTGCCAGCAGCGCGGACAGTGAAGAGACCCAGTACTTC. Encoded protein: CASSADSEETQYF. The chain couples TRBV7-8 to TRBJ2-5, with D maybe TRBD1 (6 bases). Trimming stripped 5 bases from V and 3 bases from J, with 10 bases between. Germline V gene data show CDR1 as SGHVS and CDR2 as FQNEAQ. There are 13 residues in the CDR3.

This clone appeared once. J is TRBJ2-2 and V is TRBV4-1; D perhaps matches TRBD1 (6 bases). V shed 0 bases and J shed 1 base, with 9 bases lying between them. The CDR3 has 16 residues. Germline V gene data show CDR1 as MGHRA and CDR2 as YSYEKL. For the CDR3, the DNA is TGCGCCAGCAGCCAAGATACACAGGGGAACACCGGGGAGCTGTTTTTT. It specifies CASSQDTQGNTGELFF.

The chain carries TRBV27 and TRBJ1-1, with D possibly being TRBD1 (5 bases). Germline CDR1 and CDR2: MNHEY and SMNVEV (reference sequence). The CDR3 covers 14 residues. With 8 bases removed from V and 4 bases from J, the gap between germline ends came to 17 bases. The CDR3 region has the DNA TGTGCCAGCCGCCGATCCAGGGTAATCACTGAAGCTTTCTTT. Its translation is CASRRSRVITEAFF.

DNA of the CDR3: TGTGCCAGCAGCTTAGGGACTAGCGGGAGAATTTATGAGCAGTTCTTC. Its protein product is CASSLGTSGRIYEQFF. J is TRBJ2-1 and V is TRBV11-2, with 13 nucleotides matching TRBD2. The CDR3 loop spans 16 amino acids. Trimming took 1 base from V and 8 from J; bases not matched to a gene: 5. Germline V CDR1 and CDR2: SGHAT, FQNNGV. The full variable domain, its missing parts supplied by reference TRBV11-2 and TRBJ2-1, is EAGVAQSPRYKIIEKRQSVAFWCNPISGHATLYWYQQILGQGPKLLIQFQNNGVVDDSQLPKDRFSAERLKGVDSTLKIQPAKLEDSAVYLCASSLGTSGRIYEQFFGPGTRLTVL.

The chain links TRBV27 to TRBJ1-5; possible D gene TRBD1, 6 bases. From germline, CDR1 is MNHEY and CDR2 SMNVEV (reference sequence). Trimming took 1 base from V and 8 from J, leaving 15 bases between them. This CDR3 is built from 15 residues. For the CDR3, the DNA is TGTGCCAGCAGTTTATGGGGGGCGCGGGAGGAGCCCCAGCATTTT. It yields the protein CASSLWGAREEPQHF.

This chain uses TRBV5-1 with TRBJ2-7, with 15 bases identical to TRBD2. Germline V gives CDR1 SGHRS, CDR2 YFSETQ. The CDR3 runs to 16 residues. The trim removed 4 bases at V and 5 bases at J, leaving 7 bases unmatched. Written as DNA, the CDR3 is TGCGCCAGCAGCCCGAGGACTAGCGGGAGGGGAAACGAGCAGTACTTC. Translating gives CASSPRTSGRGNEQYF.

This clone was observed a single time. V is TRBV4-2 and J is TRBJ2-5, with 7 positions matching TRBD2. The V gene end was trimmed by 2 bases and the J gene end by 4 bases; junction bases not matched to a gene: 16. The CDR3 is 18 residues long. Germline V lookup: CDR1 LGHNA, CDR2 YNFKEQ. CDR3 sequence: CASSQRGGNRVNGETQYF. In DNA form, the CDR3 reads TGTGCCAGCAGCCAAAGGGGAGGGAATAGGGTAAATGGAGAGACCCAGTACTTC.

The V call is TRBV7-6, the J call TRBJ2-3; no clear D gene. The V gene's germline CDR1 is SGHVS and CDR2 FNYEAQ. This CDR3 spans 17 amino acids. Trimming cost V 1 base and J 0 bases, with 14 bases left between them. Written as DNA, the CDR3 is TGTGCCAGCAGCTTAGTGTCTCCCTACCATAGCACAGATACGCAGTATTTT. Protein product: CASSLVSPYHSTDTQYF.

V gene TRBV30 combines with J gene TRBJ1-1, with D possibly being TRBD1 (5 bases). V lost 0 bases and J lost 4, with 9 bases in between. The CDR3 consists of 13 residues. Germline assignment: CDR1 GTSNPN and CDR2 SVGIG (reference sequence). CDR3 nucleotides: TGTGCCTGGAGTGTGGGGGGGATCACTGAAGCTTTCTTT. Translating it yields CAWSVGGITEAFF.

This clone came up once. The chain carries TRBV27 and TRBJ2-1; 7 nucleotides align to TRBD2. The CDR3 loop spans 14 amino acids. The V segment lost 5 bases and the J segment 8 bases; nucleotides outside the gene matches: 9. Germline V gene data show CDR1 as MNHEY and CDR2 as SMNVEV (reference sequence). In nucleotides, the CDR3 is TGTGCCAGCAGTCGGACTAGGTATAGGGATGAGCAGTTCTTC. Its translation is CASSRTRYRDEQFF.

The J gene is TRBJ1-5, the V gene TRBV7-9; a possible D gene is TRBD1 (6 bases). The CDR3 length is 14 residues. V shed 1 base and J shed 5 bases, with 9 bases lying between them. Germline V gene data show CDR1 as SEHNR and CDR2 as FQNEAQ (reference sequence). CDR3 region: CASSLVGGDQPQHF. The CDR3 DNA reads TGTGCCAGCAGCTTAGTTGGGGGCGATCAGCCCCAGCATTTT. Together with reference TRBV7-9 and TRBJ1-5, the CDR3 gives the full variable domain: DTGVSQNPRHKITKRGQNVTFRCDPISEHNRLYWYRQTLGQGPEFLTYFQNEAQLEKSRLLSDRFSAERPKGSFSTLEIQRTEQGDSAMYLCASSLVGGDQPQHFGDGTRLSIL.

The V and J genes are TRBV11-2 and TRBJ2-7; 7 nucleotides agree with TRBD1. The CDR3 covers 16 residues. The V gene's germline CDR1 is SGHAT and CDR2 FQNNGV. With V trimmed by 3 bases and J by 2 bases, 10 bases remained unmatched. This CDR3 reads CASSFYRGIKPYEQYF. CDR3 nucleotides: TGTGCCAGCAGCTTTTACAGGGGAATCAAACCCTACGAGCAGTACTTC.

This clone was counted a single time. The chain combines TRBV19 with TRBJ1-5; D possibly corresponds to TRBD1 (5 bases). The CDR3 consists of 15 residues. The ends were cut back, 10 bases at V and 4 bases at J, with 20 bases in the middle. The germline V gene has CDR1 LNHDA and CDR2 SQIVND (reference sequence). CDR3 residues: CATRAGPRGNQPQHF. CDR3 nucleotide sequence: TGTGCCACGAGGGCGGGACCGCGCGGAAATCAGCCCCAGCATTTT.